Described below is a single T cell receptor (beta chain) sequence and its context. Its specificity is not known. The data derive from a study of CD8 T cell repertoires and HIV-1 epitope variants. Study in general: T cells were stimulated with Twenty-five Gag and Nef peptides separately. An uncultured baseline aliquot held 1M T cells. Findings and caveats of the study: Roughly 10 TCR beta clonotypes were antigen-specific, six or seven apparently recognizing autologous or escape variants.

Germline V gene sequence: CDR1 KGHSH, CDR2 LQKENI. With 3 bases removed from V and 1 base from J, the gap between germline ends came to 10 bases. The CDR3 has 16 amino acids. Repertoires were generated with immunoSEQ multiplex PCR, while TCRdb's copy carries only in-frame clones and drops some. The sample holds more than 85,000 clones; around 75% are singletons and the top ten take under 30%. Source material: uncultured baseline CD8+ T cells from peripheral blood mononuclear cells (PBMCs). The origin of this receptor is a male donor with HIV. The rearrangement links TRBV18 to TRBJ2-6; D gene ambiguous. The CDR3 region is CASSPTDGSGANVLTF. The CDR3 DNA reads TGTGCCAGCTCACCTACGGACGGGTCTGGGGCCAACGTCCTGACTTTC.